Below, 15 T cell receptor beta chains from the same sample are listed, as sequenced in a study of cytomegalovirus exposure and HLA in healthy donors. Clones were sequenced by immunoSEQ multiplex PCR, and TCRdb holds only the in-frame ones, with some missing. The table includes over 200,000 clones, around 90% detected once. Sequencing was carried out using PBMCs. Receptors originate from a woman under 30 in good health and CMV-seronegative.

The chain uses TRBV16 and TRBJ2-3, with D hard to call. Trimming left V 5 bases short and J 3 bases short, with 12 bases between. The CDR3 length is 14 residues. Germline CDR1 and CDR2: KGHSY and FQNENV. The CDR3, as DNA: TGTGCCAGCAGCGCGAGTGCCGTGACAGATACGCAGTATTTT. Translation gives CASSASAVTDTQYF.

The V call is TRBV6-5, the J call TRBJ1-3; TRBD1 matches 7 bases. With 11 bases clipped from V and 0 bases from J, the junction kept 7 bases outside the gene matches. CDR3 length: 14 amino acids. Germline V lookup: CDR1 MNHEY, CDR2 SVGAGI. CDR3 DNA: TGTGCCGTCGGAGACAGGGACTCTGGAAACACCATATATTTT. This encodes CAVGDRDSGNTIYF.

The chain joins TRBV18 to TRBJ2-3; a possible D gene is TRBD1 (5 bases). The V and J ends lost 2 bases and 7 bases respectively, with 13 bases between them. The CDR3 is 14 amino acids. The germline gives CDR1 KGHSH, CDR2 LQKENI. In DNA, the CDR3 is TGTGCCAGCTCACCAGCCTATGACAGAAATACGCAGTATTTT. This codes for CASSPAYDRNTQYF.

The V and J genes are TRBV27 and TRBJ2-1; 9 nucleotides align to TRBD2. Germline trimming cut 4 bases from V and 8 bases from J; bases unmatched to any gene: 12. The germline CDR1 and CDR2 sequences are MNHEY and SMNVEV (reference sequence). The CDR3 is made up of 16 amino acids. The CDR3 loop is CASSSRVAGVFDEQFF. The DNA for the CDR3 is TGTGCCAGCAGTTCCCGAGTAGCGGGAGTATTTGATGAGCAGTTCTTC.

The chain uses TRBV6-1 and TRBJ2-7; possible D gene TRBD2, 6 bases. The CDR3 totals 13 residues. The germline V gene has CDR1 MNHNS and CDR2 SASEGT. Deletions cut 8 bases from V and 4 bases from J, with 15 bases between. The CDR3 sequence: CASDGSGQYEQYF. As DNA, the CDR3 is TGTGCCAGCGACGGGAGTGGGCAGTACGAGCAGTACTTC.

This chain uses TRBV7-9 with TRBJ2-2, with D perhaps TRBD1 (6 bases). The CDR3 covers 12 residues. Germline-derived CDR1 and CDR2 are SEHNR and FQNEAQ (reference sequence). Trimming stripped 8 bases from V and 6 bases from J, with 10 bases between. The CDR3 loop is CASFRGAGELFF. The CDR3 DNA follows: TGTGCCAGCTTCAGGGGCGCCGGGGAGCTGTTTTTT.

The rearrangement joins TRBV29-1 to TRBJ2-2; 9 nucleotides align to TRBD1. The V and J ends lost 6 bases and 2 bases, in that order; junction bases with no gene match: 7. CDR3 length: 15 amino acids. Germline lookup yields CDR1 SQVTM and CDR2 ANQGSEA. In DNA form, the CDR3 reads TGCAGCGTAGAAACAGGGGGCTTAAACACCGGGGAGCTGTTTTTT. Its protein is CSVETGGLNTGELFF.

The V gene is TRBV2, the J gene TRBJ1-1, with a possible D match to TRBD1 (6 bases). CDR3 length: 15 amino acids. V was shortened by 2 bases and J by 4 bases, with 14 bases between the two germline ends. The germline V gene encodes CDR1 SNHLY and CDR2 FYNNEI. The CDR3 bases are TGTGCCAGCAGTGAATCGCAGGGGAAGATCACTGAAGCTTTCTTT. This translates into CASSESQGKITEAFF.

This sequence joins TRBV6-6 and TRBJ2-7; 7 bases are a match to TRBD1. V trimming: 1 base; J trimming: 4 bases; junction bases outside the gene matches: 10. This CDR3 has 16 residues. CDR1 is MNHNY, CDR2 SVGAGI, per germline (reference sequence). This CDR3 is CASSYFFRTGTYEQYF. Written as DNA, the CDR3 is TGTGCCAGCAGTTACTTTTTTCGGACAGGAACTTACGAGCAGTACTTC.

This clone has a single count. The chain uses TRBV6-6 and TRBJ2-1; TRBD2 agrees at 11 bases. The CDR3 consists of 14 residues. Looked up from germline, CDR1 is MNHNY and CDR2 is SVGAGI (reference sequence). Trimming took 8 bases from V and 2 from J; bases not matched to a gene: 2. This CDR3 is CASQTSGTYNEQFF. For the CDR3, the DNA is TGTGCCAGCCAGACTAGCGGGACCTACAATGAGCAGTTCTTC.

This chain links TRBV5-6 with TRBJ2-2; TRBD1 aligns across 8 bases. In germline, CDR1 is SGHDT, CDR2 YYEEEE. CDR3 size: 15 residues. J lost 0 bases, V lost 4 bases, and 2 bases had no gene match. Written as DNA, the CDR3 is TGTGCCAGCAGCCCAGGGGGCTCGAACACCGGGGAGCTGTTTTTT. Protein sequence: CASSPGGSNTGELFF. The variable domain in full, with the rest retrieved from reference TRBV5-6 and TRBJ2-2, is DAGVTQSPTHLIKTRGQQVTLRCSPKSGHDTVSWYQQALGQGPQFIFQYYEEEERQRGNFPDRFSGHQFPNYSSELNVNALLLGDSALYLCASSPGGSNTGELFFGEGSRLTVL.

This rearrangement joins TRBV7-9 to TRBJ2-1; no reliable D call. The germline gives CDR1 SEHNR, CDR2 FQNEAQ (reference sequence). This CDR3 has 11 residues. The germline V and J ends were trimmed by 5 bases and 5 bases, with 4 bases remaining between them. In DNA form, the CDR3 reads TGTGCCAGCAGCCGAGACAATGAGCAGTTCTTC. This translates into CASSRDNEQFF.

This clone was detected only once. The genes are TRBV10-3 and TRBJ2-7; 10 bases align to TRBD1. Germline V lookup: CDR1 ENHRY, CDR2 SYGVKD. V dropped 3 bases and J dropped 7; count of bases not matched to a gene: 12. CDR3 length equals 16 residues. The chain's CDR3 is CAISDSGTGVMREQYF. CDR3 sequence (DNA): TGTGCCATCAGTGACTCCGGGACAGGGGTTATGCGGGAGCAGTACTTC.

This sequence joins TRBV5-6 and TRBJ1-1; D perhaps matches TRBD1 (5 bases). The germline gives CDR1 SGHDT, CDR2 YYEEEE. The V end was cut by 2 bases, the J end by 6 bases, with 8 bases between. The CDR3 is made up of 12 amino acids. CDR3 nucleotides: TGTGCCAGCAGCTTTGGGGCGGCTGAAGCTTTCTTT. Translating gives CASSFGAAEAFF.

This chain's CDR3 is CASSLGTGGDGYTF. CDR3 nucleotide sequence: TGTGCCAGCAGCTTAGGAACAGGTGGCGATGGCTACACCTTC. The chain employs TRBV7-2 and TRBJ1-2; maybe TRBD1 (5 bases). CDR3 length: 14 residues. V gave up 1 base and J gave up 6 bases, with 12 bases separating them. Germline assignment: CDR1 SGHTA and CDR2 FQGNSA.